This TCR beta chain was profiled in a study of beta chain features in type 1 diabetes. Findings of the study overall: PCR might show a preference for shorter templates, equally across patients and controls. For TCRB rearrangement, an influence of HLA type remained unresolved here. Significant though moderate, a shortening of TCRB CDR3s appeared in all four CD4+ subsets of Type 1 diabetes patients.

CDR3 size: 15 residues. CDR1 SEHNR and CDR2 FQNEAQ come from the germline V gene (reference sequence). Trimming removed 1 base from V and 0 bases from J, with 9 bases in between. The investigators reverse transcribed all of the isolated RNA, so they sequenced expressed TCRB transcripts. The repertoire was sequenced with immunoSEQ multiplex PCR; TCRdb's copy has only in-frame clones and lacks some. The profile shows a few hundred thousand clones, around 14% of them singletons. In regard to this clone: Its antigen is unknown.

By way of CD45RO/CCR7/CD25/CD127/CD95/CD27, the CD4+ regulatory, stem cell-like memory, central memory and naive cells were sorted. The chain uses TRBV7-9 and TRBJ1-2, with a possible D match to TRBD1 (6 bases). The sequencing input was naive CD4+ T cells from blood. This receptor was obtained from a man aged 25 to 40 with type 1 diabetes. The CDR3 region has the DNA TGTGCCAGCAGCTTAGTACAGGGAACTAACTATGGCTACACCTTC. It is translated as CASSLVQGTNYGYTF.